A selection of T cell receptor beta chains follows, all from one sample in a study of OX40 agonist ivuxolimab in advanced cancers. TCRdb's table, derived via immunoSEQ multiplex PCR, lists solely in-frame clones and lacks some. The sample records 70,000 or so clones, 80% to 90% being singletons. The sample was CD4+ or CD8+ T cells sorted from blood, taken in a trial of the OX40 agonist ivuxolimab. The receptors derive from an adult with an advanced solid tumor such as melanoma, head and neck, liver or kidney cancer. CDR3s include the opening cysteine and the closing phenylalanine or tryptophan.

>TRBV6-1|15|TRBJ2-3
CASSEMSPGTDTQYF
>TRBV6-6|14|TRBJ2-3
CASRPGTGKDTQYF
>TRBV11-2|12|TRBJ1-1
CASSDNSIEAFF
>TRBV5-6|14|TRBJ1-4
CASSQDVGFEKLFF
>TRBV18|14|TRBJ1-2
CASSRDRGNYGYTF
>TRBV2|15|TRBJ1-5
CASSERQGEEQPQHF
>TRBV30|12|TRBJ1-1
CAEQGPNTEAFF
>TRBV5-1|14|TRBJ1-2
CASSLGDSNYGYTF
>TRBV29-1|15|TRBJ2-1
CSVEGGTSVYNEQFF
>TRBV4-2|13|TRBJ1-2
CASSQDLGSRILF
>TRBV19|15|TRBJ2-1
CASSIGRDRHNEQFF
>TRBV5-6|16|TRBJ2-4
CASSLLVTLAKNIQYF
>TRBV5-1|17|TRBJ2-6
CASSAQHSNSGANVLTF
>TRBV7-8|19|TRBJ1-4
CASSLPGQAFSSLGEKLFF
>TRBV7-3|16|TRBJ2-2
CASSLTPGLYTGELFF
>TRBV5-8|17|TRBJ2-3
CASSHGGLADRTDTQYF
>TRBV29-1|13|TRBJ1-6
CSAQWGDNSPLHF
>TRBV11-1|15|TRBJ2-3
CASSPRTGGADTQYF
>TRBV9|18|TRBJ2-6
CASSVGSNWASGANVLTF
>TRBV16|13|TRBJ1-1
CASSLGSRTEAFF
>TRBV28|12|TRBJ1-5
CASSLRDRPQHF
>TRBV6-1|15|TRBJ2-3
CASSAVHSPTDTQYF